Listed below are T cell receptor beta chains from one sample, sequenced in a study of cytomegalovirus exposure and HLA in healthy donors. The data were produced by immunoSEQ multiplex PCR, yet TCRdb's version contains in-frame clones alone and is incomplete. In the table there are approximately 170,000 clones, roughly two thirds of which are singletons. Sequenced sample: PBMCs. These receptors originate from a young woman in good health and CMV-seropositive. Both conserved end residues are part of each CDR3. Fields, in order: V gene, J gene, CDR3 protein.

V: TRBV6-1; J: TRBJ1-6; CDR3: CASSWTGQNSPLHF
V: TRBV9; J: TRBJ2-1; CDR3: CASSDSTGSHYNEQFF
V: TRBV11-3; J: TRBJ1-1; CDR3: CASSPTGGSTEAFF
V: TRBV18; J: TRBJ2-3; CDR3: CASSLQAYTQYF
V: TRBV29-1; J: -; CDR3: CSVGGTGGDEQYF
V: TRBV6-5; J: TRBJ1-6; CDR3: CASSYYGTGDSPLHF
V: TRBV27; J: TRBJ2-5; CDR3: CASSLSTSGQETQYF
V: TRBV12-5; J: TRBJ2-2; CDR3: CASGLVVLGGNTGELFF
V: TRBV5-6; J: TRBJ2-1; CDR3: CASSFTGGAGNEQFF
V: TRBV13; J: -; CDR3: CASSPDGQGHGYEQYF
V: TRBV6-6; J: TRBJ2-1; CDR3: CASSGQRISYNEQFF
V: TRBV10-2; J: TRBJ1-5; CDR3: CASSDRMGNQPQHF
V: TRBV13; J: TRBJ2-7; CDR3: CASGISGSWEQYF
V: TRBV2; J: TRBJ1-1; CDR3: CASIHRRTFTEAFF
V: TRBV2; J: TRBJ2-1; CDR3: CASTGRGGRNEQFF
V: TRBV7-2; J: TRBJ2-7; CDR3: CASSLHGTVFSSYEQYF
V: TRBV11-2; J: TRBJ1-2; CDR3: CASSLAGTTIYTF
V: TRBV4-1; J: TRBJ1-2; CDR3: CASSQGGGNGGYTF
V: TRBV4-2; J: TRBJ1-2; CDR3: CASSQDRYGYTF
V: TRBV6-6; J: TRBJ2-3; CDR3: CASSSSGTDTQYF
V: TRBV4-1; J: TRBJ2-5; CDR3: CASSPFTGTGLIPPVETQYF
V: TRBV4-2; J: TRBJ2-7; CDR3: CASSQEFSGLAGYEQYF
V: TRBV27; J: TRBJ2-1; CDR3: CASSLWLAGEHNEQFF
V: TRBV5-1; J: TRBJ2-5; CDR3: CASSLGPGGQFETQYF
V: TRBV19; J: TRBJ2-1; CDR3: CASTGLKKNEQFF
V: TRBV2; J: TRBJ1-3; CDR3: CASSEVSPGLGSGNTIYF
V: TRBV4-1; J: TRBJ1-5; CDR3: CASSQVPGDFNQPQHF
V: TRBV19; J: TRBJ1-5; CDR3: CASSRTGSNQPQHF
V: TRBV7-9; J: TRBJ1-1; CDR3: CASSPPGGSEAFF
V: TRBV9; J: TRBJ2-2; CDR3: CASSDTNTGELFF
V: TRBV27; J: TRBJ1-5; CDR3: CASSLGQGYNQPQHF
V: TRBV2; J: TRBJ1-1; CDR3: CASMGAAEAFF
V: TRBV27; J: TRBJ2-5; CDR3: CASSRQGRINQLQETQYF
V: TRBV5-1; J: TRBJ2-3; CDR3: CASSLGQGLSTDTQYF
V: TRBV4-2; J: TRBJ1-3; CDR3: CASSPHPRQGTGNTIYF
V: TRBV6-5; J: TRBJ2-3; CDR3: CASGYLAGGTYTQYF
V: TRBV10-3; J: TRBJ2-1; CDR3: CAISEGLAGDSSYNEQFF
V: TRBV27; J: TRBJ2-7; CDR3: CASSLLTGGLYEQYF
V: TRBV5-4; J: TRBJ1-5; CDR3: CASSLEGTAQHF
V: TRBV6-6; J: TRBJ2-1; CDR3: CASYAGVNEQFF
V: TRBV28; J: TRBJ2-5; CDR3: CASRTGLQTQYF
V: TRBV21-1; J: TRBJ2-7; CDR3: CASSSFGHPDYEQYF
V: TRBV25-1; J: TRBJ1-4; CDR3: CASTGTGWNEKLFF
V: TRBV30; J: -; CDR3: CAWSVQRENSYEQYF
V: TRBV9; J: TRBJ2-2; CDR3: CASSVKRENTGELFF
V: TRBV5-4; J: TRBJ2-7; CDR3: CASSLSGGAYEQYF
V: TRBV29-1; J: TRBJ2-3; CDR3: CSLFLAVSEDTQYF
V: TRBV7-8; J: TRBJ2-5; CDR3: CASSFGGGETQYF
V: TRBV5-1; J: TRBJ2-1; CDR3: CASSETGNNEQFF
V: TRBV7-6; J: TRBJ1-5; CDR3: CASSFGQGPYSNQPQHF
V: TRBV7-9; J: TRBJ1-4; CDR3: CASSSEDRETEKLFF
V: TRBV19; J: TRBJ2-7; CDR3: CASSIDAGVEQIEQYF